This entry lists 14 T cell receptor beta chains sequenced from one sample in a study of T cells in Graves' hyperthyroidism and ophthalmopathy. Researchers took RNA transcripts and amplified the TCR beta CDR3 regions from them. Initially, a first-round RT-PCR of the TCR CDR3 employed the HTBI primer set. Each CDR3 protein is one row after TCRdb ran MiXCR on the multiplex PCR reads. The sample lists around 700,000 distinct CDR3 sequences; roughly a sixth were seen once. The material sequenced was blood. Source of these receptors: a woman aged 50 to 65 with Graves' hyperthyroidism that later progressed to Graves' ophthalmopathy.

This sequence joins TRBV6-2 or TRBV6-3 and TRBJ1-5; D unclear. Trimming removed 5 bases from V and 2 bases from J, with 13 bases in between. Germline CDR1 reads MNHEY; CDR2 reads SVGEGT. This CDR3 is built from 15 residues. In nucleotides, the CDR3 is TGTGCCAGCAGTCCTCCCGGAAGGGGCAATCAGCCCCAGCATTTT. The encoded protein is CASSPPGRGNQPQHF.

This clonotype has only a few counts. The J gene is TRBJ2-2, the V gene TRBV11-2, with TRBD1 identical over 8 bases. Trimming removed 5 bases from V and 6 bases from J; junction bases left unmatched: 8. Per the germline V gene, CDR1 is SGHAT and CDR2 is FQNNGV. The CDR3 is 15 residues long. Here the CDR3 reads CASSQRTGWSGELFF. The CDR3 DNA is TGTGCCAGCAGCCAACGGACAGGGTGGTCCGGGGAGCTGTTTTTT.

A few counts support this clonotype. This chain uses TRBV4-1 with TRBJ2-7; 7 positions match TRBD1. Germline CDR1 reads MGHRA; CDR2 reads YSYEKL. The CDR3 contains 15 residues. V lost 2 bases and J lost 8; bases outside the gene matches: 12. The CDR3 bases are TGCGCCAGCAGCCAACACATTGACAGGGAGAATCAGCAGTACTTC. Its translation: CASSQHIDRENQQYF.

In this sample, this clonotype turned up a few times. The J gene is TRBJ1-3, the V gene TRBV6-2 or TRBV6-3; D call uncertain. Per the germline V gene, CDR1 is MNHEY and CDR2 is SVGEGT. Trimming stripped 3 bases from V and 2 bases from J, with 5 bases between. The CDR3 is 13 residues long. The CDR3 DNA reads TGTGCCAGCAGTTATTCTCCTGGAAACACCATATATTTT. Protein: CASSYSPGNTIYF.

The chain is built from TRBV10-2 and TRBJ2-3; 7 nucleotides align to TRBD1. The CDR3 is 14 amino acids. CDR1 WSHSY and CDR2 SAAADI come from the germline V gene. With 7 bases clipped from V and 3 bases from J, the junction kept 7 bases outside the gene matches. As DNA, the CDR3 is TGCGCCAGCAAACAGGGGATGAGAACAGATACGCAGTATTTT. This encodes CASKQGMRTDTQYF.

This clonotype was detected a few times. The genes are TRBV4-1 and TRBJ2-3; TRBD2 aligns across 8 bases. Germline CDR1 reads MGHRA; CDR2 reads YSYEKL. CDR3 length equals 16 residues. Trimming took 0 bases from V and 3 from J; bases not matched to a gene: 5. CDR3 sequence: CASSQDRGGGTDTQYF. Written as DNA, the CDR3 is TGCGCCAGCAGCCAAGATCGGGGGGGGGGGACAGATACGCAGTATTTT.

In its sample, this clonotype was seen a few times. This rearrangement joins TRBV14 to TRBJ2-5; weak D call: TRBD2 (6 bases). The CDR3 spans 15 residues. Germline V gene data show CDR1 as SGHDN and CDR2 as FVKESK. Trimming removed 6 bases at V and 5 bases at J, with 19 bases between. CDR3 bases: TGTGCCAGCAGACGCGGGACCAAGCATTGGGAGACCCAGTACTTC. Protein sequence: CASRRGTKHWETQYF.

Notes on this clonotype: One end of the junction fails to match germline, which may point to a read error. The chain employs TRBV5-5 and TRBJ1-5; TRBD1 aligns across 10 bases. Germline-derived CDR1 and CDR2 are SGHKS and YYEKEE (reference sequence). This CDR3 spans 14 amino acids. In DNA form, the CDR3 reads TGCGCCAGCAGCGTGGACAGGGGGTCCGGGCCCCAGCATTTT. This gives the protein CASSVDRGSGPQHF.

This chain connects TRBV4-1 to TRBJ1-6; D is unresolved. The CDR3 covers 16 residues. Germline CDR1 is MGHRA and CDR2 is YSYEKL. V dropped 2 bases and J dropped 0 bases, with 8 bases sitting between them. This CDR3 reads CASSQQESSYNSPLHF. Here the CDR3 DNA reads TGCGCCAGCAGCCAACAGGAGAGCTCCTATAATTCACCCCTCCACTTT.

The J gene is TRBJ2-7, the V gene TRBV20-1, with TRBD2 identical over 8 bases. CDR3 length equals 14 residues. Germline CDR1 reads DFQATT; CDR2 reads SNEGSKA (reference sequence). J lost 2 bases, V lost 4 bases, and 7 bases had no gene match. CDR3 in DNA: TGCAGTGCTAAACCCCAGCGGGGGACCTACGAGCAGTACTTC. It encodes CSAKPQRGTYEQYF.

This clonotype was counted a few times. The CDR3 reads CASSDYETQYF. In nucleotides, the CDR3 is TGTGCCAGCAGTGATTATGAGACCCAGTACTTC. The genes are TRBV2 and TRBJ2-5; D remains unclear. The CDR3 loop spans 11 amino acids. Germline V gene sequence: CDR1 SNHLY, CDR2 FYNNEI. The V gene lost 3 bases and the J gene lost 5 bases, with 4 bases spanning the gap.

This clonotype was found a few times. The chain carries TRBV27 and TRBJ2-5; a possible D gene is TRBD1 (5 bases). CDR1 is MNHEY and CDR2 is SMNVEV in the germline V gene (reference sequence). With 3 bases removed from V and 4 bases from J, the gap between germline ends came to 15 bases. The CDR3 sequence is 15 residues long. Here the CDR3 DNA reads TGTGCCAGCAGTTTCAGGGTTTCCCCCGGAGAGACCCAGTACTTC. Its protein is CASSFRVSPGETQYF.

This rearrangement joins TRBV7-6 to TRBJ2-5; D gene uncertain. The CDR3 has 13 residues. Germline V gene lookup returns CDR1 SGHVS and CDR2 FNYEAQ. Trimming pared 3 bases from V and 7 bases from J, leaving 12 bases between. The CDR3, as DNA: TGTGCCAGCAGCTTTCCCAGCCGTGGGACCCAGTACTTC. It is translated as CASSFPSRGTQYF. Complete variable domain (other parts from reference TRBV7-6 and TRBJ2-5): GAGVSQSPRYKVTKRGQDVALRCDPISGHVSLYWYRQALGQGPEFLTYFNYEAQQDKSGLPNDRFSAERPEGSISTLTIQRTEQRDSAMYRCASSFPSRGTQYFGPGTRLLVL.

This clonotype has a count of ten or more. The CDR3: CASSFTSDNSYEQYF. The CDR3 nucleotides read TGTGCCAGCAGTTTCACCTCGGACAACTCCTACGAGCAGTACTTC. The genes are TRBV27 and TRBJ2-7; perhaps TRBD1 as D (5 bases). The germline V and J ends were trimmed by 3 bases and 0 bases, with 12 bases remaining between them. This CDR3 has 15 residues. Germline CDR1 MNHEY, CDR2 SMNVEV (reference sequence).